This T cell receptor beta chain was observed in a study of cytomegalovirus exposure and HLA in healthy donors. Study findings and constraints: In a later analysis, CMV-associated beta chains were mostly HLA-associated, it appeared. The availability of immune exposure information extended only to CMV serostatus. Sequencing probably produced one cluster of sequence variants that were highly shared.

These donors, healthy bone marrow donors, were studied. In the case of this clone: Its antigen is unidentified. Other DNA sequences in the same sample also yield this CDR3.

The study ran its PCR with 60 Vbeta and 13 Jbeta primers. The table came from immunoSEQ multiplex PCR; TCRdb's copy has only in-frame clones and leaves some out. The sample lists roughly 200,000 clones; around four fifths were seen once. This CDR3 comprises 15 residues. The germline CDR1 and CDR2 sequences are GTSNPN and SVGIG (reference sequence). The V end was cut by 0 bases, the J end by 4 bases, with 13 bases between. The rearrangement uses TRBV30 and TRBJ2-1; tentative D call: TRBD2 (5 bases). Sample: PBMCs. The sequence came from a woman aged 60-75 years in good health and CMV-seropositive. In DNA, the CDR3 is TGTGCCTGGAGTGTACGGGGAAGGTTGTACAATGAGCAGTTCTTC. Residues: CAWSVRGRLYNEQFF.